Listed here are 21 T cell receptor beta chains from one sample, sequenced in a study of blood T cell repertoires in COVID-19. Repertoires were generated with immunoSEQ multiplex PCR, while TCRdb's copy carries only in-frame clones and drops some. This table holds under 150,000 clones, roughly 80% found once. The sequencing input was peripheral blood. The receptors stem from a human donor in a cohort sampled during active COVID-19.

This rearrangement joins TRBV11-3 to TRBJ2-7, with D tentatively TRBD2 (7 bases). Germline CDR1 SGHNT, CDR2 YENEEA. Trimming cost V 5 bases and J 8 bases, with 22 bases left between them. The CDR3 consists of 15 residues. CDR3 nucleotide sequence: TGTGCCAGCAGCGGGGGGGGCAGCGGCCCCCACAAGCAGTACTTC. Its protein is CASSGGGSGPHKQYF.

V usage is TRBV10-3 and J usage is TRBJ2-7, with D possibly TRBD1 on 6 matching bases. This CDR3 has 14 amino acids. Trimming took 7 bases from V and 5 from J, leaving 18 bases between them. From germline, CDR1 is ENHRY and CDR2 SYGVKD. CDR3 nucleotide sequence: TGTGCCATCACTCCGGGCAGGGGTATCAACGAGCAGTACTTC. Residues: CAITPGRGINEQYF.

This clone came up once. The V and J genes are TRBV6-5 and TRBJ1-3; D is possibly TRBD1 (5 bases). Germline V gives CDR1 MNHEY, CDR2 SVGAGI. Trimming removed 4 bases from V and 4 bases from J, with 11 bases in between. CDR3 length equals 14 residues. CDR3 residues: CASSFAGIGNTIYF. Here the CDR3 DNA reads TGTGCCAGCAGTTTCGCAGGGATCGGAAACACCATATATTTT.

This clone has only a few counts. This rearrangement joins TRBV2 to TRBJ2-6, with 9 bases fitting TRBD1. This CDR3 has 17 residues. Per the germline V gene, CDR1 is SNHLY and CDR2 is FYNNEI. J was trimmed by 0 bases and V by 6 bases; bases with no gene match: 6. The CDR3 DNA is TGTGCCAGCAGCCCGGGACAGGGACGCTCTGGGGCCAACGTCCTGACTTTC. Translating it yields CASSPGQGRSGANVLTF.

V is TRBV4-1 and J is TRBJ1-2, with a tentative D call TRBD1 (6 bases). The CDR3 contains 14 residues. Germline V CDR1 and CDR2: MGHRA, YSYEKL. V dropped 2 bases and J dropped 8 bases, with 15 bases sitting between them. This CDR3 reads CASSQPWAGDGYTF. The DNA of the CDR3 is TGCGCCAGCAGCCAACCCTGGGCAGGGGACGGCTACACCTTC.

This chain joins TRBV2 and TRBJ2-1; D may be TRBD1 (6 bases). Germline V gene lookup returns CDR1 SNHLY and CDR2 FYNNEI. V dropped 6 bases and J dropped 4 bases, with 7 bases sitting between them. The CDR3 covers 12 residues. In DNA form, the CDR3 reads TGTGCCAGCAGAAGGGGGTACAATGAGCAGTTCTTC. Translation: CASRRGYNEQFF. Filled out from reference TRBV2 and TRBJ2-1, the complete variable domain reads EPEVTQTPSHQVTQMGQEVILRCVPISNHLYFYWYRQILGQKVEFLVSFYNNEISEKSEIFDDQFSVERPDGSNFTLKIRSTKLEDSAMYFCASRRGYNEQFFGPGTRLTVL.

The chain employs TRBV7-2 and TRBJ2-5, with D perhaps matching TRBD1 (5 bases). CDR1 and CDR2 from the germline V gene are SGHTA and FQGNSA. Trimming stripped 1 base from V and 7 bases from J, with 19 bases between. The CDR3 is made up of 16 amino acids. The CDR3, as DNA: TGTGCCAGCAGCTTAGGGTTACGCAGGGCATTTGGGACCCAGTACTTC. Its protein is CASSLGLRRAFGTQYF.

The chain has TRBV18 and TRBJ1-1; perhaps TRBD1 as D (5 bases). The germline V gene has CDR1 KGHSH and CDR2 LQKENI. The germline V and J ends were trimmed by 3 bases and 0 bases, with 5 bases remaining between them. The CDR3 totals 13 residues. This CDR3 is CASSPGLNTEAFF. CDR3 sequence (DNA): TGTGCCAGCTCACCGGGGCTGAACACTGAAGCTTTCTTT.

Here the CDR3 reads CASSVSIGGRDYGYTF. Written as DNA, the CDR3 is TGTGCCAGCAGCGTATCTATAGGGGGGAGGGACTATGGCTACACCTTC. The V call is TRBV9, the J call TRBJ1-2; D is perhaps TRBD1 (6 bases). The CDR3 consists of 16 residues. V shed 1 base and J shed 3 bases, with 16 bases lying between them. Per the germline V gene, CDR1 is SGDLS and CDR2 is YYNGEE.

This clone was detected a few times. The J gene is TRBJ2-4, the V gene TRBV19; D is undetermined. Looked up from germline, CDR1 is LNHDA and CDR2 is SQIVND (reference sequence). The CDR3 extends over 13 amino acids. V dropped 4 bases and J dropped 0 bases, with 4 bases sitting between them. The CDR3 DNA follows: TGTGCCAGTAGTACCCTAGCCAAAAACATTCAGTACTTC. As protein: CASSTLAKNIQYF.

V and J are TRBV28 and TRBJ2-5; 10 nucleotides match TRBD2. The CDR3 is 15 amino acids. V trimming: 7 bases; J trimming: 4 bases; junction bases outside the gene matches: 9. Germline-derived CDR1 and CDR2 are MDHEN and SYDVKM. The CDR3 region is CASTQLAGWLETQYF. As DNA, the CDR3 is TGTGCCAGCACCCAACTAGCGGGGTGGCTAGAGACCCAGTACTTC.

The chain recombines TRBV7-9 with TRBJ2-7; D not resolved. V lost 2 bases and J 6 bases, leaving 14 bases between the germline ends. The CDR3 loop spans 14 amino acids. Looked up from germline, CDR1 is SEHNR and CDR2 is FQNEAQ (reference sequence). This CDR3 is CASSLPSTTGEQYF. CDR3 bases: TGTGCCAGCAGCTTACCTTCCACAACGGGCGAGCAGTACTTC. The complete variable domain, with remaining parts taken from reference TRBV7-9 and TRBJ2-7, reads DTGVSQNPRHKITKRGQNVTFRCDPISEHNRLYWYRQTLGQGPEFLTYFQNEAQLEKSRLLSDRFSAERPKGSFSTLEIQRTEQGDSAMYLCASSLPSTTGEQYFGPGTRLTVT.

The chain joins TRBV21-1 to TRBJ2-3; the table names TRBD1, a call not compared with the DNA. TRBV21-1 is classified as a pseudogene. This CDR3 is 16 amino acids long. The DNA for the CDR3 is TGTGCCAGCCCCAAACTCTGGGACAGGAGTAAGGATACGCAGTATTTT. Translated, it gives CASPKLWDRSKDTQYF.

V and J are TRBV29-1 and TRBJ2-1; 7 bases match TRBD1. Trimming removed 6 bases from V and 0 bases from J; junction bases left unmatched: 5. The CDR3 spans 14 residues. CDR1 and CDR2 from the germline V gene are SQVTM and ANQGSEA. This CDR3 reads CSVQGDSSYNEQFF. CDR3 DNA sequence: TGCAGCGTGCAGGGGGATAGCTCCTACAATGAGCAGTTCTTC.

The count of this clone is one. The V gene is TRBV5-1, the J gene TRBJ1-1; D may be TRBD1 (6 bases). Germline V CDR1 and CDR2: SGHRS, YFSETQ. Trimming removed 3 bases at V and 0 bases at J, with 12 bases between. The length of the CDR3 is 15 residues. CDR3 DNA: TGCGCCAGCAGCTACGGACAGATTATGAACACTGAAGCTTTCTTT. This codes for CASSYGQIMNTEAFF. Variable domain in full (rest from reference TRBV5-1 and TRBJ1-1): KAGVTQTPRYLIKTRGQQVTLSCSPISGHRSVSWYQQTPGQGLQFLFEYFSETQRNKGNFPGRFSGRQFSNSRSEMNVSTLELGDSALYLCASSYGQIMNTEAFFGQGTRLTVV.

The chain recombines TRBV30 with TRBJ1-1, with TRBD1 as a possible D gene (5 bases). This CDR3 spans 14 amino acids. Trimming removed 0 bases at V and 4 bases at J, with 12 bases between. Germline CDR1 reads GTSNPN; CDR2 reads SVGIG (reference sequence). CDR3 residues: CAWSVAGMSTEAFF. The CDR3 bases are TGTGCCTGGAGTGTGGCAGGGATGTCCACTGAAGCTTTCTTT.

The chain recombines TRBV19 with TRBJ1-2; 11 bases line up with TRBD1. The length of the CDR3 is 15 residues. Germline loops: CDR1 LNHDA, CDR2 SQIVND (reference sequence). With V trimmed by 4 bases and J by 2 bases, 3 bases remained unmatched. The CDR3 DNA sequence: TGTGCCAGTAGTACTCGGACAGGGGGCAACTATGGCTACACCTTC. Residues: CASSTRTGGNYGYTF.

The chain carries TRBV7-9 and TRBJ1-2, with 9 bases aligning to TRBD1. CDR1 is SEHNR, CDR2 FQNEAQ, per germline (reference sequence). There are 16 residues in the CDR3. Germline trimming cut 0 bases from V and 8 bases from J; bases unmatched to any gene: 10. The CDR3 DNA sequence: TGTGCCAGCAGCTTAGCGCAAGGGACAGGGATTAGCGGCTACACCTTC. Its translation is CASSLAQGTGISGYTF.

V and J are TRBV5-4 and TRBJ2-2, with 7 bases identical to TRBD1. The germline gives CDR1 SGHNT, CDR2 YYREEE (reference sequence). The length of the CDR3 is 15 residues. Trimming at V came to 4 bases and at J to 6 bases, leaving 9 bases not matched to a gene. The CDR3 protein is CASSGDRAFSGELFF. CDR3 sequence (DNA): TGTGCCAGCAGCGGTGACAGGGCGTTCTCCGGGGAGCTGTTTTTT.

This clone has a handful of counts. The V gene is TRBV7-2, the J gene TRBJ1-2; D call uncertain. Germline values: CDR1 SGHTA, CDR2 FQGNSA. The CDR3 extends over 15 amino acids. The V and J ends lost 5 bases and 7 bases respectively, with 20 bases between them. The DNA for the CDR3 is TGTGCCAGCAGCCCAAGTGCTCAATCGGAGATTGGCTACACCTTC. Its protein is CASSPSAQSEIGYTF.

V and J are TRBV5-4 and TRBJ1-2; D perhaps matches TRBD1 (5 bases). Germline V gives CDR1 SGHNT, CDR2 YYREEE (reference sequence). Deletions cut 0 bases from V and 7 bases from J, with 16 bases between. The CDR3 has 15 residues. CDR3 loop: CASSLVGQATGGYTF. The CDR3 DNA sequence: TGTGCCAGCAGCTTGGTAGGGCAGGCCACAGGTGGCTACACCTTC.